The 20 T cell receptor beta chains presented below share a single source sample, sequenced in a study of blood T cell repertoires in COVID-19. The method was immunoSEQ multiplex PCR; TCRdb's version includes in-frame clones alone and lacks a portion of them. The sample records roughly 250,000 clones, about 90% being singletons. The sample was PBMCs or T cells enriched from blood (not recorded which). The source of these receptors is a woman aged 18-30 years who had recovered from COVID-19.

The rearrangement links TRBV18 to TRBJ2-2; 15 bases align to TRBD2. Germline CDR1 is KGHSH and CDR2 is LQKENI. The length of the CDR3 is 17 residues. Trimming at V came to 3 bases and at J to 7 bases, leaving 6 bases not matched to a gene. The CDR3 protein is CASSPGLAGGPDGELFF. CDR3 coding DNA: TGTGCCAGCTCACCGGGACTAGCGGGAGGTCCTGACGGGGAGCTGTTTTTT.

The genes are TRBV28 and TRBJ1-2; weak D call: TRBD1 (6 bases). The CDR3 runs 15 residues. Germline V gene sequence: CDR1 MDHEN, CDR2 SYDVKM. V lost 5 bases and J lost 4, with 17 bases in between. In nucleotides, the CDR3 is TGTGCCAGCAGTCCGCGCGGGGGCTTCGGCTATGGCTACACCTTC. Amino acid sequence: CASSPRGGFGYGYTF.

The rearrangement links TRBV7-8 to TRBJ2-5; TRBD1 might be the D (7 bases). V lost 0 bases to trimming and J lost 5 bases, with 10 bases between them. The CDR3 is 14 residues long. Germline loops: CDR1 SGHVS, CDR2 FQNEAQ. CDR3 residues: CASSLARGRETQYF. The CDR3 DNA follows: TGTGCCAGCAGCTTAGCCAGGGGGAGGGAGACCCAGTACTTC.

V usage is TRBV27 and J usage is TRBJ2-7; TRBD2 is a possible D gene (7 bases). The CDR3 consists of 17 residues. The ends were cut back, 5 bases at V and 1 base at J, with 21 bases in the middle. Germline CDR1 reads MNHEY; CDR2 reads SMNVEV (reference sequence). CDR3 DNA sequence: TGTGCCAGCAGTCCACTCCGCGGGGGCTCCGAGTCCTACGAGCAGTACTTC. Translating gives CASSPLRGGSESYEQYF.

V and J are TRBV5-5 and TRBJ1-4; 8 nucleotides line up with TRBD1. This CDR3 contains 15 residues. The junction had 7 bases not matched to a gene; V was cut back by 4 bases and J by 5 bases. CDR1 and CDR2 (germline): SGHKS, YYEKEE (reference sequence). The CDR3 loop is CASSHPGQANEKLFF. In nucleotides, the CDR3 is TGTGCCAGCAGCCATCCGGGACAGGCGAATGAAAAACTGTTTTTT.

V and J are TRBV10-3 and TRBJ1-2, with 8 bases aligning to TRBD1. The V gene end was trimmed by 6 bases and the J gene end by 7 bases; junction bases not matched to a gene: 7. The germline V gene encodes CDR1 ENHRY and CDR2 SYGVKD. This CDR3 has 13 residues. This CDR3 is CAIRTTGGGGYTF. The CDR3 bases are TGTGCCATCAGGACAACAGGGGGTGGTGGCTACACCTTC.

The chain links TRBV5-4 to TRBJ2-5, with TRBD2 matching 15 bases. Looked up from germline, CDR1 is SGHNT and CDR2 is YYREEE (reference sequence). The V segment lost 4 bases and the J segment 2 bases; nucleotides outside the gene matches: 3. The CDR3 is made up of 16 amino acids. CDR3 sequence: CASSVGLAGGQETQYF. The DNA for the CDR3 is TGTGCCAGCAGCGTGGGACTAGCGGGGGGACAAGAGACCCAGTACTTC.

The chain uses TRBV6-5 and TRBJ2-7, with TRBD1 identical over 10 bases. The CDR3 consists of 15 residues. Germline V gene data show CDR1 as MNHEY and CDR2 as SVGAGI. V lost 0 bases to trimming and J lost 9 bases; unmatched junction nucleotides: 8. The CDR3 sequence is CASSYSRRQGAGQYF. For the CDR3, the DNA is TGTGCCAGCAGTTACTCGCGTAGACAGGGGGCCGGGCAGTACTTC.

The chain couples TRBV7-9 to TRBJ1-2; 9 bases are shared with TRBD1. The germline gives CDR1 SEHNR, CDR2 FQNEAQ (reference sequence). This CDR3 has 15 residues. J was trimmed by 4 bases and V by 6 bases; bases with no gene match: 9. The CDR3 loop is CASSLNDRGGYGYTF. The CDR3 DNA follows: TGTGCCAGCAGTTTAAACGACAGGGGGGGCTATGGCTACACCTTC.

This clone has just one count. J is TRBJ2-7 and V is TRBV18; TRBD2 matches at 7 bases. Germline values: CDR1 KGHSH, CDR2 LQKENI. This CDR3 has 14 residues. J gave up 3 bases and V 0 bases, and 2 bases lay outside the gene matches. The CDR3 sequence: CASSPPASGYEQYF. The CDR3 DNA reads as TGTGCCAGCTCACCACCGGCTAGCGGCTACGAGCAGTACTTC.

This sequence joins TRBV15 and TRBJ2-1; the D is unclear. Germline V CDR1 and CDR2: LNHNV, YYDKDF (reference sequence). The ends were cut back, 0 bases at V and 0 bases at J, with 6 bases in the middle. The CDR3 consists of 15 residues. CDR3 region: CATSRDTSSYNEQFF. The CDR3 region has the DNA TGTGCCACCAGCAGAGACACGAGCTCCTACAATGAGCAGTTCTTC.

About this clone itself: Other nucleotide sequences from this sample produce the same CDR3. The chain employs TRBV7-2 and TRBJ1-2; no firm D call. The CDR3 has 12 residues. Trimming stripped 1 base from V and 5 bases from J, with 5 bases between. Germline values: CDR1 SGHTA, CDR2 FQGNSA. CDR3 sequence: CASSLDSYGYTF. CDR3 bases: TGTGCCAGCAGCTTAGACTCTTATGGCTACACCTTC.

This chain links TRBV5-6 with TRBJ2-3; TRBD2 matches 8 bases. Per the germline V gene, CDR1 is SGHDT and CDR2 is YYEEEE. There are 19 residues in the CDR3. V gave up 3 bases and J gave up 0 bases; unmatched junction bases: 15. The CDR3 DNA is TGTGCCAGCAGCTCAGTCTTGGCGGGGGGTCCATTTAGCACAGATACGCAGTATTTT. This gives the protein CASSSVLAGGPFSTDTQYF.

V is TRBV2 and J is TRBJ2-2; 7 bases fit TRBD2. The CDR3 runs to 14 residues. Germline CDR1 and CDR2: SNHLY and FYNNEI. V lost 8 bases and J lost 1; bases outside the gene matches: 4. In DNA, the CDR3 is TGTGCCAGCGCCGGGACTAAGAACACCGGGGAGCTGTTTTTT. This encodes CASAGTKNTGELFF.

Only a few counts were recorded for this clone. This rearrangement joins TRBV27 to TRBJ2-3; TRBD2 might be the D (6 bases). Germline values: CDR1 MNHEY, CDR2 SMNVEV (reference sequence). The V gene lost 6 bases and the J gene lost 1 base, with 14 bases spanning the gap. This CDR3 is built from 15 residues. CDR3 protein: CASSPLPSGTDTQYF. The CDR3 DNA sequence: TGTGCCAGCAGCCCCCTACCTAGCGGCACAGATACGCAGTATTTT.

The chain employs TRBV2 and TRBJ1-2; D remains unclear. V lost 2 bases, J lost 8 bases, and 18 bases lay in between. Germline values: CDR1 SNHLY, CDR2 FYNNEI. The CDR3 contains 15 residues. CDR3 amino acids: CASSESLRLDSGYTF. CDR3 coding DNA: TGTGCCAGCAGTGAATCCTTGAGGCTCGATTCCGGCTACACCTTC.

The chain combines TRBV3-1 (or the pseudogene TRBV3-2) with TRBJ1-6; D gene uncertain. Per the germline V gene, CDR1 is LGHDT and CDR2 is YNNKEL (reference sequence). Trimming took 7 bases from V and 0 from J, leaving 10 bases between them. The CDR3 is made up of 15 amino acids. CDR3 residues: CASTPGDSYNSPLHF. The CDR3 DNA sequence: TGTGCCAGCACCCCCGGGGACTCCTATAATTCACCCCTCCACTTT.

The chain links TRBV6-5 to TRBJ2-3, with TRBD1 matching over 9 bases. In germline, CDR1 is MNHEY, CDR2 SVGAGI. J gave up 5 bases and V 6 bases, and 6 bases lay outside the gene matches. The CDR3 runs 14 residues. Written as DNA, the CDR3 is TGTGCCAGCAGATACAGGGGGCGCGAAGATACGCAGTATTTT. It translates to CASRYRGREDTQYF.

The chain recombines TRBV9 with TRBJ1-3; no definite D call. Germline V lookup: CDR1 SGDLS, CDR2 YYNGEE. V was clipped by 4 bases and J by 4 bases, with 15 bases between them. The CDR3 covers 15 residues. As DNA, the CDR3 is TGTGCCAGCAGCCCGAGCGGGAGTCTGGGAAACACCATATATTTT. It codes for CASSPSGSLGNTIYF.

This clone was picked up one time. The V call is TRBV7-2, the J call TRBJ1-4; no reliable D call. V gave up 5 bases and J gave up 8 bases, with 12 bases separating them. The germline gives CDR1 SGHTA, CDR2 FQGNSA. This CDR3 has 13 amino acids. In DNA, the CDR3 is TGTGCCAGCAGCCAGTACAGAACGGAAAAACTGTTTTTT. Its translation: CASSQYRTEKLFF.